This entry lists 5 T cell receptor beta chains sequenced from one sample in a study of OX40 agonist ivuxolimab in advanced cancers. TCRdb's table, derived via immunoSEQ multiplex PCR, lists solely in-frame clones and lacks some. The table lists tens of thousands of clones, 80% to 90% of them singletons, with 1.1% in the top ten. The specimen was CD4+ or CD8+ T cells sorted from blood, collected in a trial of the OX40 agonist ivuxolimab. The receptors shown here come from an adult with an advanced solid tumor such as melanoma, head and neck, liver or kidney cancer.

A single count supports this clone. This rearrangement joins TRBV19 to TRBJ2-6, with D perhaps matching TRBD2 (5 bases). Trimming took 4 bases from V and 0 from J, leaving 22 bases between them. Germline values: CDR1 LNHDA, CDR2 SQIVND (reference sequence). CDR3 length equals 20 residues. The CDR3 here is CASSNKPVGRGSSGANVLTF. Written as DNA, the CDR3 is TGTGCCAGTAGTAACAAACCCGTAGGGAGAGGGTCCTCTGGGGCCAACGTCCTGACTTTC.

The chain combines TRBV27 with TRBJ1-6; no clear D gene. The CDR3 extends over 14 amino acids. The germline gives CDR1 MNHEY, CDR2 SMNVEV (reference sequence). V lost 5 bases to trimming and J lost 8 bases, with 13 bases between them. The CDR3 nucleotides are TGTGCCAGCAGTCCGGCGGTGGGAGATTCACCCCTCCACTTT. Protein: CASSPAVGDSPLHF.

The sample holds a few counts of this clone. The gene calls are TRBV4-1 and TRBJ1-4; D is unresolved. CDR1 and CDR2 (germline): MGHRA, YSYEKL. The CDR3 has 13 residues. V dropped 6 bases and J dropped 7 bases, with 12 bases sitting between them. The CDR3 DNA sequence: TGCGCCAGCAGTCGCGGCGTTGGTGAAAAACTGTTTTTT. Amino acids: CASSRGVGEKLFF.

In DNA form, the CDR3 reads TGTGCCAGCAGCTTAGGGTACGAAAAACTGTTTTTT. It encodes CASSLGYEKLFF. The chain couples TRBV7-9 to TRBJ1-4; D gene uncertain. From germline, CDR1 is SEHNR and CDR2 FQNEAQ (reference sequence). Deletions cut 1 base from V and 8 bases from J, with 5 bases between. The CDR3 totals 12 residues.

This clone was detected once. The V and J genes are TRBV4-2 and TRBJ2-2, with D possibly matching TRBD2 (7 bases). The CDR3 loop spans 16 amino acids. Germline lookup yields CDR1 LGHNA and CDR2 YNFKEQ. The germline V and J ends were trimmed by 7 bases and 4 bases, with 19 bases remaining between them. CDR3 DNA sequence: TGTGCCAGCACCCACGGCGGGGGCGCGGGCACCGGGGAGCTGTTTTTT. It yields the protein CASTHGGGAGTGELFF.